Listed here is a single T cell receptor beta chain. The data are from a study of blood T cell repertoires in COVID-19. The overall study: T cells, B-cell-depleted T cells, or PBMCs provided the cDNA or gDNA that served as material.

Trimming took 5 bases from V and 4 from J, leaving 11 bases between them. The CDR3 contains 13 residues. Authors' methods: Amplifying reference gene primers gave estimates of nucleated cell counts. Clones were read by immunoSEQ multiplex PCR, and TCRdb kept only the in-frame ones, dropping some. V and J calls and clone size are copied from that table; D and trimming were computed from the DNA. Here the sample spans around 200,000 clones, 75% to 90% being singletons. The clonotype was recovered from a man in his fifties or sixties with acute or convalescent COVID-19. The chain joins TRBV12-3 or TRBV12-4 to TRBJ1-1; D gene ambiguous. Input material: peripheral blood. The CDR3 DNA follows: TGTGCCAGCAGTATACTAGGAGGCACTGAAGCTTTCTTT. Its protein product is CASSILGGTEAFF.